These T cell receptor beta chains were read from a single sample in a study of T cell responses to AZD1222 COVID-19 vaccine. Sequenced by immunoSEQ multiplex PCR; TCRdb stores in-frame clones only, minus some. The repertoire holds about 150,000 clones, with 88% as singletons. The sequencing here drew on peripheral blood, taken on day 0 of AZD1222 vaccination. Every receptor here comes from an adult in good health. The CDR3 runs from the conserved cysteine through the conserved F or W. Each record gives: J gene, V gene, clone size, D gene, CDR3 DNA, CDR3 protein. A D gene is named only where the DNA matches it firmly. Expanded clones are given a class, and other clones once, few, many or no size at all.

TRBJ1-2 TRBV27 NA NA TGTGCCAGCAGGAAGCGGGTCGGTGGCTACACCTTC CASRKRVGGYTF
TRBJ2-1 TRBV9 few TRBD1 TGTGCCAGCAGCCGGGGACAGGCGAAGGTGGGACAGTTCTTC CASSRGQAKVGQFF
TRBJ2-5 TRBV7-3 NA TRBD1 TGTGCCAGCAGCCCCTCAGGGACAGCTCAAGAGACCCAGTACTTC CASSPSGTAQETQYF
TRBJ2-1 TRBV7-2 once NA TGTGCCAGCAGCTTACACCCATTGGGCAATGAGCAGTTCTTC CASSLHPLGNEQFF
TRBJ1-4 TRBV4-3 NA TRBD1 TGCGCCAGCAGCCGCCTACAGGGGGCGGATGAAAAACTGTTTTTT CASSRLQGADEKLFF
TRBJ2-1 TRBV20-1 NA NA TGCAGTGCTAGTGACATCCTCGTCTCCTACAATGAGCAGTTCTTC CSASDILVSYNEQFF
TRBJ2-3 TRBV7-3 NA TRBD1 TGTGCCAGTACGGGGACAGGGTCCCCCACAGATACGCAGTATTTT CASTGTGSPTDTQYF
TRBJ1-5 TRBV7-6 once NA TGTGCCAGCAGCCCCACACCACCCTATGGCAATCAGCCCCAGCATTTT CASSPTPPYGNQPQHF
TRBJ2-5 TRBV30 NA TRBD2 TGTGCCTGGAGGTTAGCGGGAGGGCTTGGGACCCAGTACTTC CAWRLAGGLGTQYF
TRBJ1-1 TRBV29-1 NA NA TGCAGCGTTGTGGGGGGGAGGGATACTGAAGCTTTCTTT CSVVGGRDTEAFF
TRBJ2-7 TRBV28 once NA TGTGCCAGCAGTTTATGGGAACCGAGAAACGAGCAGTACTTC CASSLWEPRNEQYF
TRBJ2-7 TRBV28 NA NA TGTGCCAGCAGTTTAGAGGTCCCGGCTGAGCAGTACTTC CASSLEVPAEQYF
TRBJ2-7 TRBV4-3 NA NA TGCGCCAGCAGCCAAGTCAACCGGGACGGTTACGAGCAGTACTTC CASSQVNRDGYEQYF
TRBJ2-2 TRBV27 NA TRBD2 TGTGCCAGCAGTCCTAGACTAGCCATTCACACCGGGGAGCTGTTTTTT CASSPRLAIHTGELFF
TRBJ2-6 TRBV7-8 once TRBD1 TGTGCCAGCAGCTTAGCGAGGGGACAGACGCAGGGGGCCAACGTCCTGACTTTC CASSLARGQTQGANVLTF
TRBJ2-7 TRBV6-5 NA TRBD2 TGTGCCAGCAGCCGTGGACTAGCGGGGATCTACGAGCAGTACTTC CASSRGLAGIYEQYF